This T cell receptor beta chain was identified during a study of molecular identifiers for immune sequencing clone quantification. Study-level background: Replicates split RNA from about 20,000 or 100,000 naive CD8 cells five ways, and the researchers sequenced four portions.

Trimming removed 5 bases at V and 2 bases at J, with 7 bases between. The CDR3 extends over 13 amino acids. CDR1 and CDR2 from the germline V gene are SGHAT and FQDESV (reference sequence). This clonotype was seen many times. Naive CD8 libraries came from approximately 20,000 to 1,000,000 sorted cells with 10%, 30% or 50% RNA. The authors sorted naive CD8 T cells as CD8+CD4-CCR7+CD45RA+. Bulk TCR library preparation followed previously described methods with listed TCR primers. TCRdb analysed the PCR reads with MiXCR anew, one entry per CDR3 protein. Among just over 35,000 distinct CDR3 sequences, about 18% were seen once, and the ten largest hold about 1.1%.

This rearrangement joins TRBV11-1 to TRBJ1-5; no firm D call. Input material: naive CD8+ T cells from blood, with Jurkat cell RNA spiked in. The subset: FACS-sorted CD8+CD4-CCR7+CD45RA+ naive T cells. This receptor was identified in a human donor in good health. Some libraries in this study had Jurkat cell RNA spiked in. CDR3 protein: CASSPGGNQPQHF. CDR3 in DNA: TGTGCCAGCAGCCCTGGGGGCAATCAGCCCCAGCATTTT.